One and the same sample provided the 30 T cell receptor beta chains below, sequenced in a study of cytomegalovirus exposure and HLA in healthy donors. The repertoire was sequenced with immunoSEQ multiplex PCR; TCRdb's copy has only in-frame clones and lacks some. Here the sample spans about 130,000 clones, 85% to 90% being singletons. The sequenced sample consisted of PBMCs. These receptors originate from a woman younger than 30 in good health and CMV-seropositive.

This chain connects TRBV9 to TRBJ1-2; weak D call: TRBD1 (5 bases). The V end lost 2 bases, the J end lost 4 bases, and 18 bases lay between the germline ends. The CDR3 length is 16 residues. CDR1 and CDR2 (germline): SGDLS, YYNGEE. CDR3 loop: CASSVFGNGRGYGYTF. CDR3 DNA sequence: TGTGCCAGCAGCGTTTTCGGTAACGGGAGGGGCTATGGCTACACCTTC.

The gene calls are TRBV28 and TRBJ2-7, with 9 bases identical to TRBD2. Germline values: CDR1 MDHEN, CDR2 SYDVKM. CDR3 length equals 16 residues. V shed 6 bases, J shed 1 base, and the junction held 10 bases outside the gene matches. CDR3 region: CASSPQRRGGSYEQYF. The CDR3 DNA is TGTGCCAGCAGCCCCCAAAGGCGGGGGGGATCCTACGAGCAGTACTTC. The full variable domain, rest sourced from reference TRBV28 and TRBJ2-7, is DVKVTQSSRYLVKRTGEKVFLECVQDMDHENMFWYRQDPGLGLRLIYFSYDVKMKEKGDIPEGYSVSREKKERFSLILESASTNQTSMYLCASSPQRRGGSYEQYFGPGTRLTVT.

The sample holds a few counts of this clone. The genes are TRBV20-1 and TRBJ1-1; D is ambiguous. CDR1 is DFQATT and CDR2 is SNEGSKA in the germline V gene (reference sequence). The CDR3 is 10 amino acids. The V end lost 5 bases, the J end lost 8 bases, and 9 bases lay between the germline ends. The CDR3 nucleotides read TGCAGTGCTCCCATCAGGGAAGCTTTCTTT. The encoded protein is CSAPIREAFF.

The chain couples TRBV11-2 to TRBJ2-1; 7 nucleotides agree with TRBD2. Germline V CDR1 and CDR2: SGHAT, FQNNGV. Unmatched junction bases numbered 9, after V lost 6 bases and J lost 7 bases. The CDR3 covers 14 residues. The chain's CDR3 is CASRRSGVINEQFF. CDR3 nucleotides: TGTGCCAGCAGACGGAGCGGGGTTATTAATGAGCAGTTCTTC.

The chain recombines TRBV28 with TRBJ1-2; 7 bases agree with TRBD1. V lost 5 bases to trimming and J lost 2 bases; unmatched junction nucleotides: 2. The germline CDR1 and CDR2 sequences are MDHEN and SYDVKM. CDR3 length equals 13 residues. The CDR3 DNA follows: TGTGCCAGCAGTATACAGGGGAACTATGGCTACACCTTC. It encodes CASSIQGNYGYTF.

The chain uses TRBV27 and TRBJ2-7; D not resolved. The V and J ends lost 4 bases and 7 bases respectively, with 14 bases between them. This CDR3 contains 13 residues. Germline values: CDR1 MNHEY, CDR2 SMNVEV (reference sequence). This CDR3 reads CASSSEDPGEQYF. CDR3 DNA: TGTGCCAGCAGTTCCGAAGACCCCGGGGAGCAGTACTTC.

This rearrangement joins TRBV28 to TRBJ2-7; possibly TRBD2 for D (7 bases). Between the trimmed V and J ends, which lost 5 bases and 5 bases, there was a span of 19 bases. Germline V gene sequence: CDR1 MDHEN, CDR2 SYDVKM. The CDR3 consists of 15 residues. The CDR3 DNA reads as TGTGCCAGCAGTATGCGGGGGCCCCTCTGGAACGAGCAGTACTTC. Translated, it gives CASSMRGPLWNEQYF.

This chain uses TRBV4-1 with TRBJ1-1; D is perhaps TRBD1 (5 bases). This CDR3 region has 14 residues. The germline V and J ends were trimmed by 9 bases and 7 bases, with 21 bases remaining between them. Germline CDR1 and CDR2: MGHRA and YSYEKL. The CDR3 DNA sequence: TGCGCCAGTGTCGATGTTTTAAGGGGCGGTGAAGCTTTCTTT. Translating it yields CASVDVLRGGEAFF.

The genes are TRBV11-3 and TRBJ2-1, with 12 bases fitting TRBD2. There are 15 residues in the CDR3. Germline trimming cut 5 bases from V and 8 bases from J; bases unmatched to any gene: 7. Germline assignment: CDR1 SGHNT and CDR2 YENEEA. CDR3 loop: CASSLLAGGHYEQFF. The CDR3 nucleotides read TGTGCCAGCAGCCTACTAGCGGGGGGCCACTATGAGCAGTTCTTC. The whole variable domain, remainder taken from reference TRBV11-3 and TRBJ2-1, is EAGVVQSPRYKIIEKKQPVAFWCNPISGHNTLYWYLQNLGQGPELLIRYENEEAVDDSQLPKDRFSAERLKGVDSTLKIQPAELGDSAVYLCASSLLAGGHYEQFFGPGTRLTVL.

The V gene is TRBV6-4, the J gene TRBJ2-3; weak D call: TRBD2 (6 bases). Germline assignment: CDR1 MRHNA and CDR2 SNTAGT. Between the trimmed V and J ends, which lost 0 bases and 1 base, there was a span of 8 bases. CDR3 length: 15 amino acids. CDR3 bases: TGTGCCAGCAGTGACTCCTCTAGCGGCACAGATACGCAGTATTTT. It codes for CASSDSSSGTDTQYF.

The chain carries TRBV7-2 and TRBJ1-2; D remains unclear. Germline CDR1 is SGHTA and CDR2 is FQGNSA. This CDR3 is built from 15 residues. The V end was cut by 1 base, the J end by 0 bases, with 9 bases between. The CDR3 DNA sequence: TGTGCCAGCAGCTTAGACCCGGGGACTAACTATGGCTACACCTTC. It is translated as CASSLDPGTNYGYTF.

The chain has TRBV9 and TRBJ2-6; 8 bases are a match to TRBD1. The CDR3 spans 17 residues. V dropped 2 bases and J dropped 0; count of bases not matched to a gene: 4. Germline assignment: CDR1 SGDLS and CDR2 YYNGEE. The CDR3 protein is CASSVRDRPSGANVLTF. DNA for the CDR3: TGTGCCAGCAGCGTCCGGGACAGGCCCTCTGGGGCCAACGTCCTGACTTTC.

The V gene is TRBV7-8, the J gene TRBJ1-6; D remains unclear. The germline V and J ends were trimmed by 0 bases and 5 bases, with 8 bases remaining between them. Per the germline V gene, CDR1 is SGHVS and CDR2 is FQNEAQ. The length of the CDR3 is 15 residues. The CDR3 region has the DNA TGTGCCAGCAGCTTAGCGGCGGGGAATAATTCACCCCTCCACTTT. This translates into CASSLAAGNNSPLHF.

The rearrangement joins TRBV28 to TRBJ2-7, with D possibly matching TRBD2 (5 bases). The CDR3 extends over 12 amino acids. Germline V gives CDR1 MDHEN, CDR2 SYDVKM. V lost 5 bases, J lost 3 bases, and 8 bases lay in between. The CDR3 reads CASSHGVYEQYF. The CDR3 DNA sequence: TGTGCCAGCAGTCACGGGGTCTACGAGCAGTACTTC.

The V gene is TRBV6-1, the J gene TRBJ2-5, with 10 positions matching TRBD1. Germline V gene sequence: CDR1 MNHNS, CDR2 SASEGT. V was pared by 6 bases and J by 5 bases, with 6 bases of the junction left unmatched. This CDR3 is 14 amino acids long. CDR3 protein: CASRATGGGETQYF. Written as DNA, the CDR3 is TGTGCCAGCAGAGCGACAGGGGGCGGGGAGACCCAGTACTTC.

The CDR3 DNA sequence: TGCGCCAGCGCCGCGGAGCTCTACAATGAGCAGTTCTTC. Translation gives CASAAELYNEQFF. The chain employs TRBV5-1 and TRBJ2-1; no reliable D call. The CDR3 totals 13 residues. In germline, CDR1 is SGHRS, CDR2 YFSETQ. Trimming shortened V by 7 bases and J by 3 bases, and 11 bases separated the two germline ends.

There are a few counts of this clone. The J gene is TRBJ2-3, the V gene TRBV7-8, with 14 bases matching TRBD2. Germline V gives CDR1 SGHVS, CDR2 FQNEAQ. The CDR3 runs 19 residues. V shed 4 bases and J 3 bases; nucleotides not matched to a gene: 12. CDR3 bases: TGTGCCAGCAGCTCAGGGTTCGTAGGACTAGCGGGGGGAACAGATACGCAGTATTTT. It translates to CASSSGFVGLAGGTDTQYF.

The genes are TRBV11-2 and TRBJ2-7; 10 bases are a match to TRBD1. CDR1 is SGHAT and CDR2 is FQNNGV in the germline V gene. Trimming cost V 6 bases and J 2 bases; bases outside gene matches: 1. The CDR3 extends over 13 amino acids. The CDR3 bases are TGTGCCAGCAGAGGACAGGGGGCCTACGAGCAGTACTTC. This sequence encodes CASRGQGAYEQYF.

In its sample, this clone was seen a few times. The gene calls are TRBV4-3 and TRBJ1-1, with D possibly TRBD1 on 5 matching bases. CDR3 length equals 14 residues. Germline CDR1 is LGHNA and CDR2 is YSLEER. V lost 1 base, J lost 3 bases, and 9 bases lay in between. The CDR3 bases are TGCGCCAGCAGCCAAGTTGGGGCCTACACTGAAGCTTTCTTT. Residues: CASSQVGAYTEAFF.

This chain uses TRBV7-9 with TRBJ2-3; D is unresolved. Germline lookup yields CDR1 SEHNR and CDR2 FQNEAQ (reference sequence). The CDR3 consists of 15 residues. Deletions cut 3 bases from V and 5 bases from J, with 15 bases between. CDR3 loop: CASSFHQNAQDTQYF. Written as DNA, the CDR3 is TGTGCCAGCAGCTTCCACCAGAACGCCCAAGATACGCAGTATTTT. Using reference TRBV7-9 and TRBJ2-3 for the parts outside the CDR3, the full variable domain is DTGVSQNPRHKITKRGQNVTFRCDPISEHNRLYWYRQTLGQGPEFLTYFQNEAQLEKSRLLSDRFSAERPKGSFSTLEIQRTEQGDSAMYLCASSFHQNAQDTQYFGPGTRLTVL.

The V and J genes are TRBV5-1 and TRBJ2-7; 11 positions match TRBD2. From germline, CDR1 is SGHRS and CDR2 YFSETQ. The CDR3 length is 16 residues. The V and J ends lost 0 bases and 5 bases, in that order; junction bases with no gene match: 7. CDR3 DNA: TGCGCCAGCAGCTTGGAAGCTAGCGGGGGGCACGACGAGCAGTACTTC. The encoded protein is CASSLEASGGHDEQYF.

This rearrangement joins TRBV27 to TRBJ1-1; TRBD1 is a possible D gene (5 bases). Germline loops: CDR1 MNHEY, CDR2 SMNVEV (reference sequence). V lost 3 bases and J 0 bases, leaving 11 bases between the germline ends. The CDR3 extends over 15 amino acids. CDR3 nucleotides: TGTGCCAGCAGTTTGGGGGGGACGATGAACACTGAAGCTTTCTTT. As protein: CASSLGGTMNTEAFF.

This clone has a single count. V usage is TRBV2 and J usage is TRBJ2-6; 7 bases are shared with TRBD2. Trimming cost V 4 bases and J 3 bases; bases outside gene matches: 6. The length of the CDR3 is 16 residues. In germline, CDR1 is SNHLY, CDR2 FYNNEI. The CDR3 DNA reads TGTGCCAGCAGTGCGGTGGGAGGGAATGGGGCCAACGTCCTGACTTTC. Encoded protein: CASSAVGGNGANVLTF. The variable domain in full, with the rest retrieved from reference TRBV2 and TRBJ2-6, is EPEVTQTPSHQVTQMGQEVILRCVPISNHLYFYWYRQILGQKVEFLVSFYNNEISEKSEIFDDQFSVERPDGSNFTLKIRSTKLEDSAMYFCASSAVGGNGANVLTFGAGSRLTVL.

Only a few counts were recorded for this clone. The chain has TRBV9 and TRBJ1-3; tentatively, D is TRBD1 (6 bases). The V and J ends lost 3 bases and 2 bases respectively, with 18 bases between them. The CDR3 consists of 17 residues. The germline V gene encodes CDR1 SGDLS and CDR2 YYNGEE. The CDR3 nucleotides are TGTGCCAGCAGCGCCCAGGTGTTAGGGGGTCCTGGAAACACCATATATTTT. Its translation is CASSAQVLGGPGNTIYF.

This chain joins TRBV6-5 and TRBJ2-3, with TRBD1 as a possible D gene (7 bases). Germline CDR1 and CDR2: MNHEY and SVGAGI. V was clipped by 7 bases and J by 3 bases, with 14 bases between them. The CDR3 runs 14 residues. The chain's CDR3 is CASTSGGPTDTQYF. In DNA, the CDR3 is TGTGCCAGCACCTCAGGGGGGCCAACAGATACGCAGTATTTT.

The J gene is TRBJ1-2, the V gene TRBV18, with 8 bases aligning to TRBD1. J was trimmed by 0 bases and V by 5 bases; bases with no gene match: 5. This CDR3 has 15 amino acids. The germline CDR1 and CDR2 sequences are KGHSH and LQKENI. This chain's CDR3 is CASSSDRASNYGYTF. In nucleotides, the CDR3 is TGTGCCAGCTCATCGGACAGGGCCTCTAACTATGGCTACACCTTC.

This clone was seen more than once but under ten times. The chain links TRBV6-1 to TRBJ1-3; maybe TRBD1 (6 bases). The CDR3 runs to 15 residues. The ends were cut back, 4 bases at V and 0 bases at J, with 10 bases in the middle. The germline V gene has CDR1 MNHNS and CDR2 SASEGT. The CDR3 sequence is CASSVSGDSGNTIYF. CDR3 DNA: TGTGCCAGCAGTGTCTCAGGGGACTCTGGAAACACCATATATTTT.

This rearrangement joins TRBV5-1 to TRBJ2-7; TRBD1 matches 11 bases. CDR3 length: 17 residues. The trim removed 0 bases at V and 4 bases at J, leaving 9 bases unmatched. Germline V lookup: CDR1 SGHRS, CDR2 YFSETQ. The CDR3 loop is CASSLVVTGTGGYEQYF. The CDR3 DNA is TGCGCCAGCAGCTTGGTCGTAACCGGGACAGGGGGTTACGAGCAGTACTTC.

The genes are TRBV6-5 and TRBJ1-5; the D gene is possibly TRBD1 (6 bases). This CDR3 has 15 amino acids. CDR1 and CDR2 (germline): MNHEY, SVGAGI. V was shortened by 6 bases and J by 0 bases, with 12 bases between the two germline ends. The CDR3 sequence is CASRLVQGSNQPQHF. In nucleotides, the CDR3 is TGTGCCAGCAGATTGGTACAGGGTAGCAATCAGCCCCAGCATTTT.

The genes are TRBV28 and TRBJ2-7; no clear D gene. Germline V lookup: CDR1 MDHEN, CDR2 SYDVKM. V was shortened by 4 bases and J by 1 base, with 11 bases between the two germline ends. This CDR3 has 14 residues. The CDR3 reads CASSSPDISYEQYF. The CDR3 DNA reads TGTGCCAGCAGTTCACCTGACATTTCCTACGAGCAGTACTTC.